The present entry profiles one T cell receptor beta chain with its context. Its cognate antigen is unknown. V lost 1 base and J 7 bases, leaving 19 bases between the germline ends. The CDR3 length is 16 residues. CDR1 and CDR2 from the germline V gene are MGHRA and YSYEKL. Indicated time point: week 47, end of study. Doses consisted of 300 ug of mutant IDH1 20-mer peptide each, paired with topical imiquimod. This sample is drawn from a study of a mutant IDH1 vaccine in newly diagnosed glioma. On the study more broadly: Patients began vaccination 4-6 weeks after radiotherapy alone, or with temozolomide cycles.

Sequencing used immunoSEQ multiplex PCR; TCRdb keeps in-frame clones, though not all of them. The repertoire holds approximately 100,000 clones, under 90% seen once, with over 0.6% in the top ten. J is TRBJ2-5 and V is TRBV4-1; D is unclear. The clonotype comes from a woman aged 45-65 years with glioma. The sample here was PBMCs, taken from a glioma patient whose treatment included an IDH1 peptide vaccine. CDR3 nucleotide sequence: TGCGCCAGCAGCCAAGGACCCTTTAGCACCTTAGGGACCCAGTACTTC. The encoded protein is CASSQGPFSTLGTQYF.